A single sample gave rise to the 26 T cell receptor beta chains below, sequenced in a study of T cells after yellow fever vaccination. TCRdb passed the 5' RACE reads through MiXCR, listing each CDR3 protein once. The sample has just under 600,000 distinct CDR3 sequences; less than 15% are singletons. Here the sequenced sample was PBMCs, taken on the day of the yellow fever booster vaccination. These receptors were taken from a man aged 30-40 years who received the YFV17D yellow fever vaccine.

A few counts support this clonotype. The V and J genes are TRBV18 and TRBJ2-7; possibly TRBD1 for D (7 bases). V was trimmed by 3 bases and J by 12 bases, leaving 15 bases between them. Germline V gene data show CDR1 as KGHSH and CDR2 as LQKENI. The CDR3 is made up of 12 amino acids. The CDR3 DNA is TGTGCCAGCTCACCCCCCACAGGGGAGGTGTACTTC. This gives the protein CASSPPTGEVYF.

The sample holds a few counts of this clonotype. V usage is TRBV29-1 and J usage is TRBJ1-4, with D uncertain. The CDR3 is 10 amino acids. Germline loops: CDR1 SQVTM, CDR2 ANQGSEA. As DNA, the CDR3 is TGCAGAAGTATGAATGAAAAACTGTTTTTT. Amino acid sequence: CRSMNEKLFF.

This chain uses TRBV7-3 with TRBJ2-2; D possibly corresponds to TRBD2 (5 bases). The V end lost 1 base, the J end lost 8 bases, and 8 bases lay between the germline ends. Germline V CDR1 and CDR2: SGHTA, FQGTGA. CDR3 length equals 13 residues. CDR3 sequence: CASSLNPGGELFF. The CDR3 DNA sequence: TGTGCCAGCAGCTTAAACCCGGGAGGGGAGCTGTTTTTT.

This clonotype was seen a handful of times. V gene TRBV4-3 combines with J gene TRBJ2-2; TRBD2 matches 7 bases. Trimming cost V 0 bases and J 3 bases; bases outside gene matches: 7. Germline loops: CDR1 LGHNA, CDR2 YSLEER. CDR3 length: 17 residues. CDR3 DNA: TGCGCCAGCAGCCAAGATGTCGGGGGGTCGGACACCGGGGAGCTGTTTTTT. It encodes CASSQDVGGSDTGELFF.

This clonotype has at least ten counts. The CDR3 DNA reads as TGCGCCAGCAGCCCCCTAGGGACTAGCGCCTCCAGCTCCTACAATGAGCAGTTCTTC. Translated, it gives CASSPLGTSASSSYNEQFF. V usage is TRBV5-1 and J usage is TRBJ2-1; 10 bases match TRBD2. The germline V gene has CDR1 SGHRS and CDR2 YFSETQ. The J segment lost 0 bases and the V segment lost 4 bases, leaving 13 bases of the junction unmatched. This CDR3 is 19 amino acids long.

The chain is built from TRBV10-3 and TRBJ2-3; no clear D gene. The CDR3 runs 12 residues. Germline assignment: CDR1 ENHRY and CDR2 SYGVKD. Trimming shortened V by 3 bases and J by 6 bases, and 7 bases separated the two germline ends. CDR3 amino acids: CAISDLWDTQYF. The CDR3 DNA sequence: TGTGCCATCAGTGACCTTTGGGATACGCAGTATTTT.

The V gene is TRBV20-1, the J gene TRBJ2-4, with a tentative D call TRBD2 (6 bases). The V end lost 0 bases, the J end lost 0 bases, and 12 bases lay between the germline ends. The germline gives CDR1 DFQATT, CDR2 SNEGSKA (reference sequence). This CDR3 region has 16 residues. DNA of the CDR3: TGCAGTGCTAGAGAAGGGGACTTCCTAGCCAAAAACATTCAGTACTTC. It is translated as CSAREGDFLAKNIQYF.

V usage is TRBV4-3 and J usage is TRBJ1-2, with 9 bases fitting TRBD1. The CDR3 has 16 residues. The V segment lost 0 bases and the J segment 5 bases; nucleotides outside the gene matches: 7. The V gene's germline CDR1 is LGHNA and CDR2 YSLEER. The CDR3 loop is CASSQDRDRAIYGYTF. The CDR3 DNA sequence: TGCGCCAGCAGCCAAGACCGGGACAGGGCCATATATGGCTACACCTTC.

This chain joins TRBV29-1 and TRBJ2-3; TRBD2 is a possible D gene (5 bases). Trimming stripped 7 bases from V and 2 bases from J, with 16 bases between. The CDR3 is 14 residues long. The germline V gene has CDR1 SQVTM and CDR2 ANQGSEA. This CDR3 reads CSASDSSATDTQYF. The DNA for the CDR3 is TGCAGCGCTTCGGACTCAAGCGCCACAGATACGCAGTATTTT.

This clonotype came up a few times. The chain couples TRBV4-3 to TRBJ2-2; 7 bases are a match to TRBD2. Losses at the gene ends were 0 bases for V and 4 bases for J; bases not matched to a gene: 5. The CDR3 extends over 16 amino acids. Germline V gene lookup returns CDR1 LGHNA and CDR2 YSLEER. The CDR3, as DNA: TGCGCCAGCAGCCAAGAACGGGACTATCGCACCGGGGAGCTGTTTTTT. It codes for CASSQERDYRTGELFF.

This clonotype has more than one count but fewer than ten. The chain links TRBV5-1 to TRBJ2-2, with D unresolved. Germline-derived CDR1 and CDR2 are SGHRS and YFSETQ. This CDR3 region has 15 residues. V lost 0 bases to trimming and J lost 1 base, with 7 bases between them. CDR3 bases: TGCGCCAGCAGCTTGGAGACTCGGAACACCGGGGAGCTGTTTTTT. It codes for CASSLETRNTGELFF.

V and J are TRBV6-4 and TRBJ2-2, with D uncertain. Germline V lookup: CDR1 MRHNA, CDR2 SNTAGT. The CDR3 runs 13 residues. V was pared by 0 bases and J by 3 bases, with 2 bases between. The CDR3: CASSDSYTGELFF. DNA of the CDR3: TGTGCCAGCAGTGACTCTTACACCGGGGAGCTGTTTTTT.

This clonotype was found a few times. The chain employs TRBV4-2 and TRBJ2-4; 15 nucleotides line up with TRBD2. The trim removed 4 bases at V and 10 bases at J, leaving 5 bases unmatched. Per germline, CDR1 LGHNA and CDR2 YNFKEQ. The CDR3 totals 15 residues. The CDR3 nucleotides are TGTGCCAGCAGCCTGGGGACTAGCGGGAGGCAAATTCAGTACTTC. This encodes CASSLGTSGRQIQYF.

This clonotype was picked up a small number of times. This sequence joins TRBV28 and TRBJ1-2, with 7 bases identical to TRBD1. The V gene end was trimmed by 8 bases and the J gene end by 4 bases; junction bases not matched to a gene: 4. CDR3 length equals 12 residues. The germline V gene has CDR1 MDHEN and CDR2 SYDVKM. CDR3 DNA sequence: TGTGCCAGCGGACAGGACGTCTATGGCTACACCTTC. This encodes CASGQDVYGYTF.

The CDR3 here is CASRGTQGAWEQYF. The CDR3 DNA reads as TGTGCCAGCAGAGGAACACAGGGGGCTTGGGAGCAGTACTTC. V gene TRBV6-1 combines with J gene TRBJ2-7; 9 nucleotides line up with TRBD1. Trimming took 6 bases from V and 7 from J; bases not matched to a gene: 10. The CDR3 length is 14 residues. The germline V gene encodes CDR1 MNHNS and CDR2 SASEGT.

The chain links TRBV18 to TRBJ2-3; 12 bases fit TRBD2. CDR1 is KGHSH and CDR2 is LQKENI in the germline V gene. Unmatched junction bases numbered 5, after V lost 5 bases and J lost 2 bases. This CDR3 has 16 residues. Here the CDR3 reads CASSARTSGDTDTQYF. The CDR3 nucleotides are TGTGCCAGCTCAGCGCGGACTAGCGGGGACACAGATACGCAGTATTTT.

The V call is TRBV10-3, the J call TRBJ2-2; 7 positions match TRBD1. Trimming removed 10 bases from V and 6 bases from J; junction bases left unmatched: 8. This CDR3 has 13 amino acids. From germline, CDR1 is ENHRY and CDR2 SYGVKD. The CDR3 DNA is TGTGCCACCCTCCGACAGGGACCCGGGGAGCTGTTTTTT. Its translation is CATLRQGPGELFF.

This rearrangement joins TRBV29-1 to TRBJ2-5; maybe TRBD2 (5 bases). Germline CDR1 SQVTM, CDR2 ANQGSEA. V was shortened by 7 bases and J by 5 bases, with 14 bases between the two germline ends. The CDR3 is made up of 12 amino acids. CDR3 sequence reads: CSAAYSGETQYF. CDR3 nucleotides: TGCAGCGCTGCCTACAGCGGCGAGACCCAGTACTTC.

This clonotype was picked up a small number of times. The V gene is TRBV9, the J gene TRBJ2-5; TRBD2 might be the D (5 bases). This CDR3 comprises 17 residues. Germline values: CDR1 SGDLS, CDR2 YYNGEE. Trimming left V 0 bases short and J 1 base short, with 16 bases between. Here the CDR3 reads CASSVAPSRAGQETQYF. In DNA form, the CDR3 reads TGTGCCAGCAGCGTAGCCCCCTCGCGGGCGGGCCAAGAGACCCAGTACTTC.

This clonotype has more than one count but fewer than ten. The chain employs TRBV3-1 and TRBJ2-2, with D uncertain. The germline gives CDR1 LGHDT, CDR2 YNNKEL (reference sequence). Trimming shortened V by 3 bases and J by 3 bases, and 8 bases separated the two germline ends. This CDR3 is 14 amino acids long. CDR3 bases: TGTGCCAGCAGCCACGGCTACTACACCGGGGAGCTGTTTTTT. It yields the protein CASSHGYYTGELFF.

This clonotype turned up a few times. The rearrangement joins TRBV5-6 to TRBJ2-5, with D perhaps matching TRBD2 (6 bases). Trimming pared 2 bases from V and 0 bases from J, leaving 11 bases between. Germline V CDR1 and CDR2: SGHDT, YYEEEE. CDR3 size: 15 residues. The CDR3 protein is CASSFLGTHQETQYF. The CDR3 coding sequence is TGTGCCAGCAGCTTTCTCGGGACTCACCAAGAGACCCAGTACTTC. Full variable domain (remainder filled in from reference TRBV5-6 and TRBJ2-5): DAGVTQSPTHLIKTRGQQVTLRCSPKSGHDTVSWYQQALGQGPQFIFQYYEEEERQRGNFPDRFSGHQFPNYSSELNVNALLLGDSALYLCASSFLGTHQETQYFGPGTRLLVL.

This clonotype was seen a handful of times. V usage is TRBV29-1 and J usage is TRBJ2-7; D uncertain. CDR1 and CDR2 from the germline V gene are SQVTM and ANQGSEA. The CDR3 length is 13 residues. V lost 3 bases and J lost 2, with 11 bases in between. CDR3 DNA sequence: TGCAGCGTTGACGGGCCCGCCCCCTACGAGCAGTACTTC. Protein sequence: CSVDGPAPYEQYF.

This rearrangement joins TRBV2 to TRBJ2-3, with D perhaps matching TRBD1 (5 bases). The CDR3 is made up of 14 amino acids. V was trimmed by 7 bases and J by 0 bases, leaving 11 bases between them. CDR1 is SNHLY and CDR2 is FYNNEI in the germline V gene. CDR3 amino acids: CASKGSWSTDTQYF. CDR3 DNA: TGTGCCAGCAAGGGGTCGTGGAGCACAGATACGCAGTATTTT.

The chain combines TRBV7-2 with TRBJ2-5, with no clear D. Looked up from germline, CDR1 is SGHTA and CDR2 is FQGNSA. The CDR3 consists of 14 residues. With 5 bases removed from V and 5 bases from J, the gap between germline ends came to 15 bases. The CDR3 is CASSPLAVGETQYF. The CDR3 bases are TGTGCCAGCAGCCCCCTGGCGGTGGGGGAGACCCAGTACTTC.

V usage is TRBV12-3 or TRBV12-4 and J usage is TRBJ2-1; 12 nucleotides agree with TRBD2. V shed 6 bases, J shed 8 bases, and the junction held 8 bases outside the gene matches. The CDR3 has 15 amino acids. The CDR3 protein is CASSRLAGGPDEQFF. The CDR3 nucleotides read TGTGCCAGCAGCAGGCTAGCGGGAGGGCCCGATGAGCAGTTCTTC.

This clonotype was seen only a few times. The chain couples TRBV2 to TRBJ2-1; 7 bases map to TRBD2. The CDR3 consists of 14 residues. Losses at the gene ends were 6 bases for V and 2 bases for J; bases not matched to a gene: 4. The germline gives CDR1 SNHLY, CDR2 FYNNEI. The CDR3 bases are TGTGCCAGCAGGGGCCTAGCGGCCTACAATGAGCAGTTCTTC. Translating gives CASRGLAAYNEQFF.